These 21 T cell receptor beta chains share one sample of origin, sequenced in a study of T cells in Graves' hyperthyroidism and ophthalmopathy. The TCR beta CDR3 regions underwent amplification using RNA transcripts as the source. Initially, a first-round RT-PCR of the TCR CDR3 employed the HTBI primer set. TCRdb processed the multiplex PCR reads anew with MiXCR; each CDR3 protein has one entry. Seen here are over 700,000 distinct CDR3 sequences, around 40% observed once, and the top ten hold approximately 31%. The specimen was blood. Receptor source: a woman in her 40s with Graves' hyperthyroidism.

This clonotype has more than one count but fewer than ten. The chain recombines TRBV19 with TRBJ1-2; D is ambiguous. Trimming pared 0 bases from V and 6 bases from J, leaving 8 bases between. This CDR3 has 13 residues. Germline CDR1 is LNHDA and CDR2 is SQIVND (reference sequence). The CDR3 is CASSIEIWDGYTF. Here the CDR3 DNA reads TGTGCCAGTAGTATAGAGATTTGGGATGGCTACACCTTC.

This clonotype was seen many times. The chain joins TRBV15 to TRBJ1-1, with D perhaps matching TRBD1 (5 bases). There are 13 residues in the CDR3. Germline V gene data show CDR1 as LNHNV and CDR2 as YYDKDF (reference sequence). V was shortened by 6 bases and J by 2 bases, with 10 bases between the two germline ends. The CDR3 DNA sequence: TGTGCCACCAGTCCAGGGATTAACACTGAAGCTTTCTTT. This codes for CATSPGINTEAFF. Full variable domain (outside the CDR3, taken from reference TRBV15 and TRBJ1-1): DAMVIQNPRYQVTQFGKPVTLSCSQTLNHNVMYWYQQKSSQAPKLLFHYYDKDFNNEADTPDNFQSRRPNTSFCFLDIRSPGLGDTAMYLCATSPGINTEAFFGQGTRLTVV.

V and J are TRBV10-3 and TRBJ2-6; D might be TRBD1 (5 bases). The CDR3 consists of 17 residues. V shed 10 bases and J shed 0 bases, with 19 bases lying between them. The germline V gene encodes CDR1 ENHRY and CDR2 SYGVKD. CDR3 sequence (DNA): TGTGCCAGCTCTCAGGGCCTACCCCTCTCTGGGGCCAACGTCCTGACTTTC. This codes for CASSQGLPLSGANVLTF.

This clonotype came up a few times. This chain links TRBV6-5 with TRBJ2-5; a possible D gene is TRBD1 (5 bases). Germline CDR1 MNHEY, CDR2 SVGAGI. V lost 2 bases and J 1 base, leaving 17 bases between the germline ends. This CDR3 has 17 amino acids. The CDR3 DNA reads as TGTGCCAGCAGTTACCGCAGTGGGGCAGGCGGCCAAGAGACCCAGTACTTC. Amino acid sequence: CASSYRSGAGGQETQYF.

The sample holds many counts of this clonotype. The V and J genes are TRBV10-1 and TRBJ1-2, with 7 bases fitting TRBD1. This CDR3 region has 11 residues. Germline values: CDR1 WNHNN, CDR2 SYGVQD (reference sequence). After removal of 7 bases from V and 7 bases from J, the junction contained 3 bases not matched to a gene. The CDR3 DNA sequence: TGCGCCAGCAAAACAGGGGTTGGCTACACCTTC. Translated, it gives CASKTGVGYTF.

This clonotype was counted a single time. One end of the junction varies from germline; a read error may be responsible. The chain recombines TRBV10-2 with TRBJ1-1; D gene ambiguous. The CDR3 extends over 14 amino acids. Germline loops: CDR1 WSHSY, CDR2 SAAADI. DNA for the CDR3: TGTGCCAGCAGTTACTTGGATAGATACACTGAAGCTTTCTTT. Translated, it gives CASSYLDRYTEAFF.

Comment on this clonotype: A junction end diverges from the germline sequence, so it may reflect a read error. The V gene is TRBV7-9, the J gene TRBJ2-6; D perhaps matches TRBD1 (7 bases). From germline, CDR1 is SEHNR and CDR2 FQNEAQ (reference sequence). This CDR3 is 17 amino acids long. In DNA, the CDR3 is TGCGCCAGCAGCCAGGGGGGCTATAACTCTGGGGCCAACGTCCTGACTTTC. This sequence encodes CASSQGGYNSGANVLTF.

The rearrangement links TRBV6-5 to TRBJ2-2; D gene uncertain. CDR1 is MNHEY and CDR2 is SVGAGI in the germline V gene. The V end lost 7 bases, the J end lost 7 bases, and 16 bases lay between the germline ends. The CDR3 sequence is 14 residues long. The CDR3, as DNA: TGTGCCAGCAAAAGCTCGCTTCAAAACGGGGAGCTGTTTTTT. Its protein is CASKSSLQNGELFF.

The table lists this clonotype with many counts. CDR3 protein: CASEVAGGVGYTF. CDR3 DNA sequence: TGTGCCAGCGAAGTGGCCGGAGGGGTTGGCTACACCTTC. The V gene is TRBV12-3 or TRBV12-4, the J gene TRBJ1-2; TRBD1 might be the D (5 bases). Trimming took 8 bases from V and 7 from J, leaving 17 bases between them. The CDR3 runs to 13 residues.

V gene TRBV7-9 combines with J gene TRBJ2-7; D unresolved. The CDR3 runs 15 residues. From germline, CDR1 is SEHNR and CDR2 FQNEAQ (reference sequence). Trimming stripped 5 bases from V and 7 bases from J, with 21 bases between. For the CDR3, the DNA is TGTGCCAGCAGCCTGACCGGGCCCTCATCACTGGAGCAGTACTTC. Translated: CASSLTGPSSLEQYF.

V and J are TRBV12-3 or TRBV12-4 and TRBJ2-7, with 9 nucleotides matching TRBD1. The ends lost 5 bases at V and 1 base at J; junction bases unmatched: 18. The CDR3 has 19 residues. The CDR3 reads CASSEDRGALGGLSYEQYF. CDR3 bases: TGTGCCAGCAGTGAGGACAGGGGAGCCTTAGGGGGGTTGTCCTACGAGCAGTACTTC.

This clonotype was counted many times. The rearrangement joins TRBV7-2 to TRBJ2-7, with 8 bases lining up with TRBD1. The germline CDR1 and CDR2 sequences are SGHTA and FQGNSA. CDR3 length equals 12 residues. V lost 4 bases and J lost 6; bases outside the gene matches: 2. CDR3 DNA: TGTGCCAGCAGCTATACAGGGGGCGAGCAGTACTTC. It specifies CASSYTGGEQYF.

This clonotype has at least ten counts. One end of the junction does not line up with germline, which may come from a read error. V is TRBV10-3 and J is TRBJ1-2; D gene uncertain. CDR1 and CDR2 (germline): ENHRY, SYGVKD. The CDR3 runs 13 residues. The CDR3 coding sequence is TGTGCCATCAGTGAGTCGAGTCGAGTGATGGTGGCCTTC. Translating gives CAISESSRVMVAF.

This clonotype has a count of ten or more. This chain uses TRBV15 with TRBJ1-1; 8 bases are a match to TRBD1. Per the germline V gene, CDR1 is LNHNV and CDR2 is YYDKDF (reference sequence). The CDR3 totals 16 residues. With 3 bases clipped from V and 0 bases from J, the junction kept 6 bases outside the gene matches. The CDR3 loop reads CATSRDRVLVNTEAFF. Here the CDR3 DNA reads TGTGCCACCAGCAGGGACAGGGTCCTAGTGAACACTGAAGCTTTCTTT.

This clonotype was detected a few times. The chain is built from TRBV9 and TRBJ2-6, with 7 nucleotides matching TRBD1. J gave up 0 bases and V 7 bases, and 10 bases lay outside the gene matches. This CDR3 has 17 residues. Germline V gene sequence: CDR1 SGDLS, CDR2 YYNGEE. DNA of the CDR3: TGTGCCAGCCGCCCGGGGACAGCTAGCTCTGGGGCCAACGTCCTGACTTTC. It is translated as CASRPGTASSGANVLTF.

This clonotype was seen only a few times. The CDR3 sequence is CASSLEFFRGPSYEQYF. The CDR3 DNA sequence: TGTGCCAGCAGCTTAGAATTTTTCAGGGGGCCCTCCTACGAGCAGTACTTC. The chain uses TRBV7-2 and TRBJ2-7; 8 bases are shared with TRBD1. Germline V gives CDR1 SGHTA, CDR2 FQGNSA. Trimming removed 1 base from V and 0 bases from J; junction bases left unmatched: 8. This CDR3 spans 17 amino acids.

This chain links TRBV28 with TRBJ1-5, with D tentatively TRBD1 (5 bases). The CDR3 runs 12 residues. The germline gives CDR1 MDHEN, CDR2 SYDVKM. The germline V and J ends were trimmed by 10 bases and 4 bases, with 11 bases remaining between them. In DNA, the CDR3 is TGTGCCACGTCCCCAGGGAATCAGCCCCAGCATTTT. Protein sequence: CATSPGNQPQHF.

The genes are TRBV7-2 and TRBJ1-2, with D maybe TRBD1 (5 bases). Trimming took off 5 bases at V and 6 bases at J, with 13 bases between the two ends. This CDR3 region has 13 residues. The germline V gene has CDR1 SGHTA and CDR2 FQGNSA. The DNA for the CDR3 is TGTGCCAGCAGCCGACGACAGAGCGATGGCTACACCTTC. It yields the protein CASSRRQSDGYTF.

This clonotype was counted only a few times. A single base separates this from a much larger clone, so it may be a read error. The chain has TRBV7-9 and TRBJ2-7; D remains unclear. Deletions cut 0 bases from V and 9 bases from J, with 6 bases between. The CDR3 is 11 amino acids. Germline CDR1 is SEHNR and CDR2 is FQNEAQ (reference sequence). This CDR3 reads CASSLALGQYF. CDR3 sequence (DNA): TGTGCCAGCAGCTTAGCCTTGGGGCAGTACTTC.

There are many counts of this clonotype. The V call is TRBV7-9, the J call TRBJ1-1, with unresolved D. This CDR3 has 16 residues. The germline V gene has CDR1 SEHNR and CDR2 FQNEAQ (reference sequence). V lost 5 bases and J 1 base, leaving 17 bases between the germline ends. The CDR3 region is CASSPRPARPNTEAFF. The CDR3 DNA follows: TGTGCCAGCAGCCCGAGGCCTGCACGTCCGAACACTGAAGCTTTCTTT.

The chain links TRBV27 to TRBJ1-5, with D unresolved. The V end lost 3 bases, the J end lost 8 bases, and 8 bases lay between the germline ends. The germline gives CDR1 MNHEY, CDR2 SMNVEV (reference sequence). The CDR3 sequence is 12 residues long. This CDR3 reads CASSFRGKPQHF. As DNA, the CDR3 is TGTGCCAGCAGTTTCAGAGGGAAGCCCCAGCATTTT.